This paragraph covers one T cell receptor (beta chain) sequence. This clonotype was seen many times. The antigen it binds to is not known. Base qualities are not recorded, but no much larger clone differs from it by a single base. The time point label on this specimen signifies: persistent/refractory GD, antithyroid drugs over 5 years with positive TRAb. For both TCR sequencing and RNA sequencing, RNA was extracted from PBMCs using TRIzol. The diagnosis of Graves' disease was made according to American Thyroid Association guidelines. Recruitment of patients was carried out at an endocrinology department in Xi'an, China. Each patient gave approximately 10 milliliters of peripheral blood, collected in an EDTA anticoagulant tube. Ficoll Paque Plus density gradient separation was used to isolate PBMCs, and no further T cell sorting was performed. An Agilent 2100 Bioanalyzer and agarose gel were used to check RNA quality, while a NanoDrop 2000 measured RNA concentration.

The protocol used for the library was multiplex PCR. Instrument used: Illumina HiSeq 4000. To build TCR beta libraries, CDR3 regions were amplified by Arm-PCR using iRepertoire HTBI primers. PCR products were gel purified before sequencing. The study's processing was this. A total of 62 TRBV and 14 TRBJ segments were identified across samples and were used for gene usage analysis of CDR3 amino acid clonotypes. COPE and FqMerger were used to merge the filtered high-quality paired reads into contigs. BLAST was used to align contigs to the IMGT TRBV, TRBD and TRBJ reference genes, and CDR3 was defined following IMGT. Clonotypes above 0.1% frequency were classified as highly expanded clones. Repertoire diversity was measured by Shannon entropy, and V-J evenness by the Gini coefficient. A clonotype was considered public if more than one individual shared it. TCRdb handled the public reads itself, with Q25 trimming in fastp and clone calling in MiXCR, and kept productive beta chains. Each entry is one CDR3 protein sequence, shown with its most common DNA and genes. Here the V and J calls rest on TCRdb's processing, not on the authors' analysis. This sample comprises fewer than 450,000 distinct CDR3 sequences, around 21% of them detected only once. The biggest ten clones account for around 20% of the sample.

The record originates from a study of regulatory T cells in long-lasting Graves disease (TCRdb year 2021). Turning to the overall study: To count as having persistent Graves' disease, a patient had to have received antithyroid drug treatment for over 5 years with TSH receptor autoantibodies remaining persistently positive. Patients with persistent Graves' disease were compared with patients with newly diagnosed Graves' disease using TCR sequencing and RNA sequencing of peripheral blood. The study took place in China and was registered as a clinical trial. A total of around 35 samples underwent TCR sequencing: about 13 from persistent and 20 from newly diagnosed Graves' disease patients. On average, persistent Graves' disease patients in the clinical cohort had been on antithyroid drugs for approximately ten years.

V was cut back by 1 base and J by 8 bases, leaving a gap of 17 bases between them. Inclusive of the bounding cysteine and phenylalanine, the CDR3 is 15 residues long. Of the read, only the CDR3 DNA is kept; its 45 bases are in frame from base 1. CDR1 MNHEY and CDR2 SVGAGI are derived from the germline V gene. The paper's findings and limits, for the study overall: Patients with persistent disease shared more public clonotypes (approximately 2,500) than newly diagnosed patients did (approximately 1,000). The authors noted that the small sample size was a limitation that may lower accuracy. Persistent disease showed preferential use of TRBV28, TRBJ1-2 and TRBJ2-5, whereas newly diagnosed disease favored TRBV20-1 and TRBJ2-1. Lower TCR Shannon entropy and fewer highly expanded clones were observed in persistent Graves' disease patients than in newly diagnosed patients, which suggested clonal expansion. The study examined only peripheral blood because the primary lesion, thyroid tissue, could not be accessed. Sequencing and analysis were restricted to the TCR beta chain.

This chain joins TRBV6-5 to TRBJ1-2; tentative D gene TRBD1, with 6 bases matching. This TCR was sampled from a female donor with Graves disease. This specimen consisted of peripheral blood mononuclear cells (PBMCs), obtained when the disease was refractory, from a patient treated with antithyroid drugs. The encoded CDR3 is CASSYFAGGQGGYTF. The sequenced DNA: TGTGCCAGCAGTTACTTCGCCGGGGGGCAGGGCGGCTACACCTTC.